The TCR beta chain under discussion was sequenced for a study of shared clonotypes between healthy human individuals (dated by TCRdb to about 2020). About the investigation overall: A few men and two women, aged 18 to 49 years, made up the cohort. For each donor, three plates each were used for CD4 naive and CD4 memory, two plates were used for CD8 naive, and one plate was used for CD8 memory. Libraries were prepared and TCR repertoires were sequenced by different laboratories using diverse techniques, in order to increase sequencing depth and limit assay-specific biases. Between about 0.9 and 10 billion PBMCs per donor were obtained by leukapheresis. To estimate repertoire size and how much clonotypes are shared between individuals, the study performed deep sequencing of blood TCR repertoires from about 5 healthy adults. What the research found in general, with its limitations: Sampling was restricted to blood, and TCR repertoires in tissues likely differ from the TCR repertoires found in blood. Compared with non-shared clonotypes, clonotypes shared by all four sorted-subset donors had higher generation probabilities. Larger estimated clonotype richness was generally found for naive subsets than for memory subsets. About 5% of naive CD4, 3.5% of naive CD8, about 2.1% of memory CD4, and 0.35% to 0.5% of memory CD8 clonotypes were shared across four donors. Because the study included a small number of donors, the genetic and exposure-history diversity represented was limited. Incomplete sequencing was indicated by rarefaction of sorted-subset datasets, despite the large sequencing depth. Pairwise subsampling indicated that sequencing depth was expected to affect the degree of clonotype sharing among donors.

Including the terminal cysteine and phenylalanine, the CDR3 comprises 15 residues. Only the CDR3 DNA is retained, 45 bases long and in frame from the first base. CDR1 and CDR2 are drawn from the germline V gene: SGHRS, YFSETQ. Germline trimming: 6 bases from V, 2 bases from J; junction bases outside gene matches: 5. Using the deep immunoSEQ assay, TCR CDR3 regions were amplified from genomic DNA by multiplex PCR. For each cell subset, the extracted genomic DNA was distributed evenly across all wells of several immunoSEQ 96-well plates, and each plate served as one replicate. For sorted subsets, roughly 200 ng of genomic DNA, equivalent to around 29,000 T cell genomes, went into each replicate PCR. Purified libraries were quantified with a Qubit 3.0 fluorometer, sized on a Bioanalyzer 2100, and re-quantified with the KAPA Library Quantification kit. A separate single-read 150-cycle Illumina NextSeq 550 flow cell was used to sequence each immunoSEQ 96-well plate. The paper's data handling went like this. Because the immunoSEQ output held only junctional sequences and lacked quality scores, the filtering could not match the filtering applied to full-length reads. To assign V/J genes and CDR3, sequences were annotated using PyIR, a Python wrapper for IgBLAST v1.9, with IMGT germline references. Reads with weak V/J assignments (E-value above 1e-6), missing CDR3, stop codons, out-of-frame junctions, or ambiguous translated residues were removed. V3J clonotypes were defined by identical inferred V gene, J gene, and CDR3 amino acid sequence. To compute the percentage overlap between repertoires, the number of shared unique clonotypes was divided by the size of the smaller repertoire. Repertoire richness was assessed with RTK rarefaction, the Chao1 estimator, and Recon v2.1 estimates of unobserved clonotypes. For all TCRbeta clonotypes obtained by the gDNA method from a few donors, generation probabilities were computed with OLGA. This is the immuneACCESS table as TCRdb keeps it, with only in-frame sequences that have V and J called. A part of the clones is gone; compared with another copy, unresolved V genes explain less than half, and the rest is unexplained. The V and J calls and the clone size are those of that table, but D and trimming were determined from the DNA. Across this sample there are roughly 1.4 million clones, with approximately 98.5% seen only once. Under 0.45% of the sample lies in the top ten.

A word on this clone: This receptor's antigen is unknown. The input lacks base qualities; no much larger clone sits a single base away.

The donors were healthy, HIV-negative adults with no recently reported acute infections or vaccinations. Only Caucasian adults living in Nashville, Tennessee, USA were represented among the donors. Magnetic negative selection was used to enrich CD4+ T cells, after which naive cells were positively selected on CD45RA and the negative fraction became the memory subset. Blood was collected by leukapheresis, and PBMCs were isolated by Ficoll-Histopaque density gradient centrifugation and then cryopreserved in liquid nitrogen vapor phase. Analytical flow cytometry was used to check the purity and quantity of each magnetically sorted T cell population. From each sorted fraction, genomic DNA was isolated and quantified by UV absorbance on a Nanodrop 2000c.

What was sequenced was naive CD4+ T cells sorted from blood. The sample's cell subset or site label, in plain terms: CD45RA+ positively selected. The rearrangement combines TRBV5-1 with TRBJ2-5, with TRBD2 identical over 12 junction bases. This TCR came from a man under 40 in good health. The DNA reads TGCGCCAGCAACCCACTAGCGGGAGGTCAAGAGACCCAGTACTTC. Its translation is CASNPLAGGQETQYF.